In its sample, the clone carrying this T cell receptor (beta chain) was seen many times. Using its own MiXCR run on the reads, TCRdb lists one record per CDR3 protein. The sample lists 200,000 to 300,000 distinct CDR3 sequences; approximately 10% were seen once. The data were taken from a study of T cell repertoires in cytomegalovirus infection. Germline trimming cut 5 bases from V and 8 bases from J; bases unmatched to any gene: 3. This CDR3 comprises 12 residues. Germline V gene data show CDR1 as LNHDA and CDR2 as SQIVND (reference sequence). The TCR sequence derives from a human donor in good health (CMV status not recorded). Some clones in this sample may be carry-over from other donors' samples. The V and J genes are TRBV19 and TRBJ2-4; TRBD2 agrees at 7 bases. The sample was PBMCs. CDR3 protein: CASSPGGYIQYF. CDR3 nucleotides: TGTGCCAGTAGTCCGGGGGGATACATTCAGTACTTC.